These 12 T cell receptor beta chains were all obtained from the same sample, sequenced in a study of blood T cell repertoires in COVID-19. The protocol was immunoSEQ multiplex PCR, while the TCRdb copy is restricted to in-frame clones and leaves out a portion. This repertoire shows roughly 120,000 clones, approximately 87% found once; its top ten account for over 2%. Sequencing was done on a sample of peripheral blood. The receptors shown here come from a man aged 25 to 40 with acute or convalescent COVID-19.

The chain couples TRBV6-6 to TRBJ1-2, with D possibly matching TRBD1 (5 bases). The CDR3 spans 14 residues. V lost 6 bases and J 8 bases, leaving 19 bases between the germline ends. In germline, CDR1 is MNHNY, CDR2 SVGAGI (reference sequence). DNA for the CDR3: TGTGCCAGCAGCCCTACCTTGGGGAGGGGCGGCTACACCTTC. Translating it yields CASSPTLGRGGYTF.

The rearrangement links TRBV5-1 to TRBJ2-1, with 10 bases that match TRBD2. Trimming removed 1 base from V and 4 bases from J; junction bases left unmatched: 2. This CDR3 has 15 residues. Per germline, CDR1 SGHRS and CDR2 YFSETQ. The CDR3 here is CASSLLAGEYNEQFF. In DNA, the CDR3 is TGCGCCAGCAGCTTGCTAGCGGGGGAATACAATGAGCAGTTCTTC.

This clone was detected only a few times. The chain employs TRBV5-1 and TRBJ2-3, with TRBD1 matching 7 bases. The length of the CDR3 is 15 residues. Germline values: CDR1 SGHRS, CDR2 YFSETQ. Losses at the gene ends were 4 bases for V and 4 bases for J; bases not matched to a gene: 9. CDR3 nucleotides: TGCGCCAGCAGCCTCGACAGGGATTCTTCAGATACGCAGTATTTT. As protein: CASSLDRDSSDTQYF.

This clone was picked up one time. The chain uses TRBV29-1 and TRBJ1-1; maybe TRBD1 (6 bases). There are 14 residues in the CDR3. The germline V gene has CDR1 SQVTM and CDR2 ANQGSEA. V shed 4 bases and J shed 4 bases, with 16 bases lying between them. This CDR3 is CSVVPAGGGTEAFF. CDR3 DNA: TGCAGCGTTGTCCCGGCGGGGGGCGGCACTGAAGCTTTCTTT.

The chain couples TRBV9 to TRBJ1-5; D remains unclear. This CDR3 is built from 14 residues. Germline CDR1 is SGDLS and CDR2 is YYNGEE. Trimming took off 4 bases at V and 4 bases at J, with 12 bases between the two ends. The CDR3, as DNA: TGTGCCAGCAGCCCCCGCGGTTTAAATCAGCCCCAGCATTTT. It specifies CASSPRGLNQPQHF. Combining the CDR3 with reference TRBV9 and TRBJ1-5 gives the whole variable domain DSGVTQTPKHLITATGQRVTLRCSPRSGDLSVYWYQQSLDQGLQFLIQYYNGEERAKGNILERFSAQQFPDLHSELNLSSLELGDSALYFCASSPRGLNQPQHFGDGTRLSIL.

This chain links TRBV5-6 with TRBJ1-2, with 8 bases aligning to TRBD1. V dropped 5 bases and J dropped 5; count of bases not matched to a gene: 11. Looked up from germline, CDR1 is SGHDT and CDR2 is YYEEEE. The length of the CDR3 is 15 residues. The CDR3 here is CASRRRDRNSYGYTF. The CDR3 DNA sequence: TGTGCCAGCAGACGTAGGGACAGGAATTCTTATGGCTACACCTTC.

This chain links TRBV6-2 or TRBV6-3 with TRBJ2-1, with 8 bases matching TRBD2. The length of the CDR3 is 15 residues. The J segment lost 4 bases and the V segment lost 0 bases, leaving 2 bases of the junction unmatched. Germline values: CDR1 MNHEY, CDR2 SVGEGT. CDR3 sequence: CASSYSRGVYNEQFF. The DNA for the CDR3 is TGTGCCAGCAGTTACTCGCGGGGGGTATACAATGAGCAGTTCTTC.

This clone was seen only once. The chain has TRBV10-3 and TRBJ2-1, with TRBD1 matching over 12 bases. The germline CDR1 and CDR2 sequences are ENHRY and SYGVKD. CDR3 size: 17 residues. V trimming: 10 bases; J trimming: 7 bases; junction bases outside the gene matches: 17. The CDR3 spells CATAPRGTGGNRNEQFF. Here the CDR3 DNA reads TGTGCCACCGCCCCCCGCGGGACAGGGGGCAATAGAAATGAGCAGTTCTTC.

The chain recombines TRBV27 with TRBJ2-3; D not resolved. Looked up from germline, CDR1 is MNHEY and CDR2 is SMNVEV (reference sequence). The CDR3 extends over 16 amino acids. V lost 3 bases and J 1 base, leaving 14 bases between the germline ends. In nucleotides, the CDR3 is TGTGCCAGCAGTTTGTTGAGACCTGAGGGCACAGATACGCAGTATTTT. Translation gives CASSLLRPEGTDTQYF.

This clone showed up just once. This chain uses TRBV11-3 with TRBJ2-3, with D possibly TRBD2 on 6 matching bases. This CDR3 contains 14 residues. CDR1 SGHNT and CDR2 YENEEA come from the germline V gene. V was pared by 3 bases and J by 0 bases, with 7 bases between. The DNA for the CDR3 is TGTGCCAGCAGCTTTAGCGGTAGCACAGATACGCAGTATTTT. It is translated as CASSFSGSTDTQYF.

J is TRBJ1-1 and V is TRBV5-1, with D unclear. The length of the CDR3 is 13 residues. Germline V gene sequence: CDR1 SGHRS, CDR2 YFSETQ. Trimming removed 1 base at V and 1 base at J, with 5 bases between. The CDR3 DNA follows: TGCGCCAGCAGCTTGACAGAGAACACTGAAGCTTTCTTT. Protein: CASSLTENTEAFF.

This chain joins TRBV5-1 and TRBJ1-4, with D tentatively TRBD1 (6 bases). Germline V gene lookup returns CDR1 SGHRS and CDR2 YFSETQ. Trimming stripped 3 bases from V and 0 bases from J, with 6 bases between. There are 14 residues in the CDR3. CDR3 sequence (DNA): TGCGCCAGCAGCTGGACAGCAACTAATGAAAAACTGTTTTTT. Its translation: CASSWTATNEKLFF.